This TCR beta chain comes out of a study of radiotherapy plus CTLA-4 blockade in lung cancer. Study-wide points: Reportedly, early blood T cell clone dynamics best predicted response, with interferon-beta.

To note about this clone: Its cognate antigen is unknown.

Only in-frame clones appear in the TCRdb table, and some are missing; sequencing was by immunoSEQ multiplex PCR. The sample yields roughly 120,000 clones, over 65% seen once. The clonotype comes from a human donor with non-small cell lung cancer that progressed on radiotherapy plus ipilimumab. Some clones in this sample may be carry-over from other donors' samples. The starting material was peripheral blood, obtained from a patient treated with radiotherapy plus ipilimumab.

The DNA of the CDR3 is TGTGCCAGCAGTGGGCGACAGGGGGCGCAGCATGAGCAGTACTTC. This translates into CASSGRQGAQHEQYF. This chain uses TRBV6-5 with TRBJ2-7; TRBD1 matches at 10 bases. The trim removed 5 bases at V and 7 bases at J, leaving 11 bases unmatched. Per germline, CDR1 MNHEY and CDR2 SVGAGI. The CDR3 consists of 15 residues.